This passage covers 4 T cell receptor beta chains from one sample sequenced in a study of a mutant IDH1 vaccine in newly diagnosed glioma. Time point reported: week 5, during vaccination. Each vaccine dose was 300 ug of mutant IDH1 20-mer peptide, with topical imiquimod. Some clones are missing from TCRdb's copy, which holds only in-frame ones; the method was immunoSEQ multiplex PCR. This table has around 34,000 clones, approximately 50% appearing once. These receptors lack a known antigen. The material was PBMCs, obtained from a glioma patient whose treatment included an IDH1 peptide vaccine. These TCRs come from a woman younger than 35 with glioma.

V is TRBV19 and J is TRBJ1-6; 8 nucleotides line up with TRBD1. The V gene's germline CDR1 is LNHDA and CDR2 SQIVND (reference sequence). The CDR3 extends over 15 amino acids. V dropped 3 bases and J dropped 4; count of bases not matched to a gene: 2. CDR3 amino acids: CASSITGGYNSPLHF. CDR3 sequence (DNA): TGTGCCAGTAGTATCACAGGGGGTTATAATTCACCCCTCCACTTT. The full variable domain, with the rest looked up from reference TRBV19 and TRBJ1-6, is DGGITQSPKYLFRKEGQNVTLSCEQNLNHDAMYWYRQDPGQGLRLIYYSQIVNDFQKGDIAEGYSVSREKKESFPLTVTSAQKNPTAFYLCASSITGGYNSPLHFGNGTRLTVT.

The chain is built from TRBV29-1 and TRBJ1-1; no definite D call. CDR1 and CDR2 from the germline V gene are SQVTM and ANQGSEA. The CDR3 is 12 amino acids. The V gene lost 6 bases and the J gene lost 2 bases, with 10 bases spanning the gap. Written as DNA, the CDR3 is TGCAGCGTAAGAGGAGTCAACACTGAAGCTTTCTTT. This sequence encodes CSVRGVNTEAFF. Full variable domain (rest looked up from reference TRBV29-1 and TRBJ1-1): SAVISQKPSRDICQRGTSLTIQCQVDSQVTMMFWYRQQPGQSLTLIATANQGSEATYESGFVIDKFPISRPNLTFSTLTVSNMSPEDSSIYLCSVRGVNTEAFFGQGTRLTVV.

This clone was recorded a few times. V is TRBV9 and J is TRBJ2-5; either TRBD1 or TRBD2 may fit D (6 bases each). Trimming took 4 bases from V and 4 from J, leaving 23 bases between them. Germline CDR1 SGDLS, CDR2 YYNGEE. The CDR3 covers 17 residues. CDR3 in DNA: TGTGCCAGCAGCCTCCCTCGGAGGGGGGAGTCAGGAGAGACCCAGTACTTC. Encoded protein: CASSLPRRGESGETQYF. The variable domain in full, with the rest retrieved from reference TRBV9 and TRBJ2-5, is DSGVTQTPKHLITATGQRVTLRCSPRSGDLSVYWYQQSLDQGLQFLIQYYNGEERAKGNILERFSAQQFPDLHSELNLSSLELGDSALYFCASSLPRRGESGETQYFGPGTRLLVL.

This rearrangement joins TRBV6-5 to TRBJ2-3; D remains unclear. CDR3 size: 15 residues. V was clipped by 0 bases and J by 0 bases, with 7 bases between them. Germline V CDR1 and CDR2: MNHEY, SVGAGI. The CDR3 DNA reads as TGTGCCAGCAGTTACTCCTTCAGTAGCACAGATACGCAGTATTTT. This translates into CASSYSFSSTDTQYF.